The rows below give T cell receptor beta chains drawn from one sample of a study of T cell changes during pregnancy in multiple sclerosis. The repertoire was sequenced with immunoSEQ multiplex PCR; TCRdb's copy has only in-frame clones and lacks some. Of over 55,000 clones in the sample, under 90% were seen once. The input for sequencing was peripheral blood, taken after pregnancy. Every receptor here comes from a female donor in good health, enrolled as a control in a pregnancy study. CDR3s leave out the opening cysteine and the closing phenylalanine or tryptophan. The D gene is left open where the match is weak.

len: 13; j_gene: TRBJ2-1; v_gene: TRBV7-8; d_gene: TRBD1; CDR3aa: ASSLWDRGDGEQF
len: 15; j_gene: TRBJ2-3; v_gene: TRBV5-6; d_gene: TRBD2; CDR3aa: ASSLDRLAGAGRTQY
len: 13; j_gene: TRBJ1-2; v_gene: TRBV14; d_gene: .; CDR3aa: ASSQDGGARRGYT
len: 12; j_gene: TRBJ2-2; v_gene: TRBV2; d_gene: .; CDR3aa: ASVEARGTGELF
len: 11; j_gene: TRBJ2-3; v_gene: TRBV6-1; d_gene: .; CDR3aa: ASSVFLEDTQY
len: 13; j_gene: TRBJ1-2; v_gene: TRBV13; d_gene: .; CDR3aa: ASSGMGGEVGGYT
len: 11; j_gene: TRBJ2-7; v_gene: TRBV2; d_gene: TRBD1; CDR3aa: ASMRDRVCEQY
len: 14; j_gene: TRBJ2-5; v_gene: TRBV5-1; d_gene: TRBD2; CDR3aa: ASSPGTSGSTETQY
len: 11; j_gene: TRBJ1-1; v_gene: TRBV29-1; d_gene: .; CDR3aa: SVVRTGGTEAF
len: 11; j_gene: TRBJ2-3; v_gene: TRBV10-3; d_gene: .; CDR3aa: AITPQSTDTQY
len: 13; j_gene: TRBJ2-5; v_gene: TRBV6-5; d_gene: TRBD2; CDR3aa: ASSYSGLAGETQY
len: 12; j_gene: TRBJ1-1; v_gene: TRBV29-1; d_gene: .; CDR3aa: SVERAGVNTEAF
len: 12; j_gene: TRBJ2-5; v_gene: TRBV19; d_gene: TRBD2; CDR3aa: ASSINREAETQY
len: 11; j_gene: TRBJ1-2; v_gene: TRBV18; d_gene: .; CDR3aa: ASSSDKIDGYT
len: 12; j_gene: TRBJ2-3; v_gene: TRBV5-1; d_gene: TRBD1; CDR3aa: ASSPGQSTDTQY
len: 13; j_gene: TRBJ2-2; v_gene: TRBV6-1; d_gene: TRBD1; CDR3aa: ASSRGQGASGELF
len: 11; j_gene: TRBJ2-7; v_gene: TRBV18; d_gene: .; CDR3aa: ASSPLVSYEQY
len: 13; j_gene: TRBJ1-2; v_gene: TRBV5-1; d_gene: TRBD1; CDR3aa: ASSWLQGIQYGYT
len: 11; j_gene: TRBJ2-2; v_gene: TRBV29-1; d_gene: TRBD2; CDR3aa: SVRGSGTGELF
len: 10; j_gene: TRBJ1-2; v_gene: TRBV5-1; d_gene: .; CDR3aa: ASSRGSYGYT
len: 12; j_gene: TRBJ1-2; v_gene: TRBV5-6; d_gene: TRBD1; CDR3aa: ASSTGQGDYGYT
len: 14; j_gene: TRBJ2-5; v_gene: TRBV7-7; d_gene: TRBD2; CDR3aa: ASSLRLAGVGETQY
len: 12; j_gene: TRBJ2-2; v_gene: TRBV6-5; d_gene: TRBD2; CDR3aa: ASTPSGGTGELF
len: 12; j_gene: TRBJ1-1; v_gene: TRBV6-1; d_gene: TRBD1; CDR3aa: ASNPNRGYTEAF
len: 11; j_gene: TRBJ1-5; v_gene: TRBV18; d_gene: TRBD1; CDR3aa: ASHTGTGGIWH
len: 13; j_gene: TRBJ2-3; v_gene: TRBV5-1; d_gene: .; CDR3aa: ASSLDSPSTDTQY
len: 11; j_gene: TRBJ1-2; v_gene: TRBV2; d_gene: .; CDR3aa: ASTQGLIYGYT
len: 13; j_gene: TRBJ2-7; v_gene: TRBV27; d_gene: TRBD2; CDR3aa: ASSPGGLATREQY
len: 11; j_gene: TRBJ1-1; v_gene: TRBV6-6; d_gene: .; CDR3aa: ATRQYSNTEAF
len: 16; j_gene: TRBJ2-3; v_gene: TRBV7-2; d_gene: TRBD2; CDR3aa: ASSLGGLAGGSTDTQY
len: 14; j_gene: TRBJ2-2; v_gene: TRBV5-1; d_gene: .; CDR3aa: ASHTPQGLNTGELF
len: 10; j_gene: TRBJ1-2; v_gene: TRBV6-6; d_gene: .; CDR3aa: ASSSGDDGYT
len: 13; j_gene: TRBJ2-5; v_gene: TRBV5-1; d_gene: TRBD2; CDR3aa: ASSFLAGGGETQY
len: 12; j_gene: TRBJ2-1; v_gene: TRBV13; d_gene: .; CDR3aa: ASSSGSNNYEQF
len: 13; j_gene: TRBJ1-2; v_gene: TRBV19; d_gene: .; CDR3aa: ASSIAARENYGYT
len: 10; j_gene: TRBJ1-2; v_gene: TRBV29-1; d_gene: .; CDR3aa: SVGQANYGYT
len: 20; j_gene: TRBJ2-1; v_gene: TRBV9; d_gene: .; CDR3aa: ASSAVPQGGSGMLSLYNEQF
len: 13; j_gene: TRBJ1-3; v_gene: TRBV7-6; d_gene: .; CDR3aa: ASSLADISGNTIY
len: 13; j_gene: TRBJ2-2; v_gene: TRBV11-3; d_gene: .; CDR3aa: ASSYAGTSTGELF
len: 12; j_gene: TRBJ1-3; v_gene: TRBV19; d_gene: TRBD1; CDR3aa: ASSRTGSGNTIY
len: 17; j_gene: TRBJ2-6; v_gene: TRBV4-3; d_gene: TRBD2; CDR3aa: ASSQDRGLAGAGANVLT
len: 14; j_gene: TRBJ2-2; v_gene: TRBV7-9; d_gene: .; CDR3aa: ASSPKLRLGGGELF
len: 12; j_gene: TRBJ2-5; v_gene: TRBV28; d_gene: TRBD1; CDR3aa: ASSFSRGLETQY
len: 13; j_gene: TRBJ2-2; v_gene: TRBV5-4; d_gene: .; CDR3aa: ASSTGPLESGELF
len: 13; j_gene: TRBJ2-5; v_gene: TRBV6-1; d_gene: TRBD2; CDR3aa: ASSVSSGSGETQY
len: 12; j_gene: TRBJ1-3; v_gene: TRBV15; d_gene: .; CDR3aa: ATSRGGGQNTIY
len: 15; j_gene: TRBJ1-3; v_gene: TRBV4-1; d_gene: TRBD1; CDR3aa: ASSQTRGRGQGNTIY
len: 14; j_gene: TRBJ2-3; v_gene: TRBV4-2; d_gene: TRBD2; CDR3aa: ASQGSGTSGTDTQY
len: 10; j_gene: TRBJ2-7; v_gene: TRBV7-2; d_gene: TRBD2; CDR3aa: ASSRTSREQY
len: 10; j_gene: TRBJ2-5; v_gene: TRBV5-1; d_gene: .; CDR3aa: ASSLSSETQY
len: 13; j_gene: TRBJ1-4; v_gene: TRBV10-3; d_gene: .; CDR3aa: AISTPGGANEKLF
len: 9; j_gene: TRBJ2-1; v_gene: TRBV27; d_gene: .; CDR3aa: ASRSGEEQF
len: 12; j_gene: TRBJ1-2; v_gene: TRBV30; d_gene: .; CDR3aa: AWSVRGLNYGYT